This paragraph covers one T cell receptor (beta chain) sequence. In the authors' workflow: How many nucleated cells were present was estimated from reference gene primer amplification. Data came from immunoSEQ multiplex PCR; TCRdb stores just in-frame clones and leaves some out. That table gives V, J and clone size, and the DNA gave D and trimming. The profile shows fewer than 250,000 clones, 75% to 85% of them singletons. Assignment of participants to cohorts was predicated upon participant-reported clinical history. Germline lookup yields CDR1 MGHDK and CDR2 SYGVNS. Deletions cut 7 bases from V and 4 bases from J, with 16 bases between. CDR3 length: 14 residues. This sample stems from a study of blood T cell repertoires in COVID-19. Study summary: COVID-19 samples from acute and convalescent phases originated in the United States, Italy and Spain. The analysed material was cDNA or gDNA that came from T cells, B-cell-depleted T cells, or PBMCs.

The receptor comes from a woman aged 40 to 50 with acute COVID-19. Sequencing was done on a sample of PBMCs or T cells enriched from blood (not recorded which). This chain uses TRBV25-1 with TRBJ1-2, with D unresolved. The CDR3 here is CASTEGGGSYGYTF. The CDR3 bases are TGTGCCAGCACCGAGGGCGGAGGTAGCTATGGCTACACCTTC.